This TCR beta chain comes out of a study of T cell responses to AZD1222 COVID-19 vaccine. Study conclusions and caveats: Among the donors, most were white British and more were female, and clonal diversity was possibly underestimated. At baseline, seropositivity was found in only a handful of AZD1222 recipients.

Notes on this clone: What it binds is not known.

Trimming cost V 5 bases and J 8 bases; bases outside gene matches: 15. In germline, CDR1 is LNHDA, CDR2 SQIVND (reference sequence). The CDR3 is made up of 16 amino acids. Profiled with immunoSEQ multiplex PCR; TCRdb holds only in-frame clones, not every one. The sample lists 95,000 or so clones; more than 70% were seen once. The sequences come from peripheral blood, collected on day 0 of AZD1222 vaccination. This chain uses TRBV19 with TRBJ1-2; 9 bases are shared with TRBD1. The source of this sequence is an adult in good health. The CDR3 loop reads CASSPTRGQGGYGYTF. CDR3 in DNA: TGTGCCAGTAGTCCGACCCGGGGACAGGGAGGATACGGCTACACCTTC.